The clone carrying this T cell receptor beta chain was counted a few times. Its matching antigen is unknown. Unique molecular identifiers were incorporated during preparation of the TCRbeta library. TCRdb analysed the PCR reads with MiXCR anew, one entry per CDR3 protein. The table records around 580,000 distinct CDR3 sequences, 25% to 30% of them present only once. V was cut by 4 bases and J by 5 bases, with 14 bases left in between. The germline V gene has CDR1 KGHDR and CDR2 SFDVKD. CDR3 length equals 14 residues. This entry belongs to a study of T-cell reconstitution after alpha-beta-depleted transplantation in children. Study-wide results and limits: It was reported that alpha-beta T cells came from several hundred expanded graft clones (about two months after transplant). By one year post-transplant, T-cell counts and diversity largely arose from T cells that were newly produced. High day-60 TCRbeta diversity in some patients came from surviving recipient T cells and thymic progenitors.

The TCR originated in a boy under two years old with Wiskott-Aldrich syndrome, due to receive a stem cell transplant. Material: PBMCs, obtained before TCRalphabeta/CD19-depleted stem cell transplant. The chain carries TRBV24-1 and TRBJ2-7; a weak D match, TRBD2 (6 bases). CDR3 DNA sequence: TGTGCCACCAGTGACCTGGGTCCTAGCGACGAGCAGTACTTC. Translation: CATSDLGPSDEQYF.